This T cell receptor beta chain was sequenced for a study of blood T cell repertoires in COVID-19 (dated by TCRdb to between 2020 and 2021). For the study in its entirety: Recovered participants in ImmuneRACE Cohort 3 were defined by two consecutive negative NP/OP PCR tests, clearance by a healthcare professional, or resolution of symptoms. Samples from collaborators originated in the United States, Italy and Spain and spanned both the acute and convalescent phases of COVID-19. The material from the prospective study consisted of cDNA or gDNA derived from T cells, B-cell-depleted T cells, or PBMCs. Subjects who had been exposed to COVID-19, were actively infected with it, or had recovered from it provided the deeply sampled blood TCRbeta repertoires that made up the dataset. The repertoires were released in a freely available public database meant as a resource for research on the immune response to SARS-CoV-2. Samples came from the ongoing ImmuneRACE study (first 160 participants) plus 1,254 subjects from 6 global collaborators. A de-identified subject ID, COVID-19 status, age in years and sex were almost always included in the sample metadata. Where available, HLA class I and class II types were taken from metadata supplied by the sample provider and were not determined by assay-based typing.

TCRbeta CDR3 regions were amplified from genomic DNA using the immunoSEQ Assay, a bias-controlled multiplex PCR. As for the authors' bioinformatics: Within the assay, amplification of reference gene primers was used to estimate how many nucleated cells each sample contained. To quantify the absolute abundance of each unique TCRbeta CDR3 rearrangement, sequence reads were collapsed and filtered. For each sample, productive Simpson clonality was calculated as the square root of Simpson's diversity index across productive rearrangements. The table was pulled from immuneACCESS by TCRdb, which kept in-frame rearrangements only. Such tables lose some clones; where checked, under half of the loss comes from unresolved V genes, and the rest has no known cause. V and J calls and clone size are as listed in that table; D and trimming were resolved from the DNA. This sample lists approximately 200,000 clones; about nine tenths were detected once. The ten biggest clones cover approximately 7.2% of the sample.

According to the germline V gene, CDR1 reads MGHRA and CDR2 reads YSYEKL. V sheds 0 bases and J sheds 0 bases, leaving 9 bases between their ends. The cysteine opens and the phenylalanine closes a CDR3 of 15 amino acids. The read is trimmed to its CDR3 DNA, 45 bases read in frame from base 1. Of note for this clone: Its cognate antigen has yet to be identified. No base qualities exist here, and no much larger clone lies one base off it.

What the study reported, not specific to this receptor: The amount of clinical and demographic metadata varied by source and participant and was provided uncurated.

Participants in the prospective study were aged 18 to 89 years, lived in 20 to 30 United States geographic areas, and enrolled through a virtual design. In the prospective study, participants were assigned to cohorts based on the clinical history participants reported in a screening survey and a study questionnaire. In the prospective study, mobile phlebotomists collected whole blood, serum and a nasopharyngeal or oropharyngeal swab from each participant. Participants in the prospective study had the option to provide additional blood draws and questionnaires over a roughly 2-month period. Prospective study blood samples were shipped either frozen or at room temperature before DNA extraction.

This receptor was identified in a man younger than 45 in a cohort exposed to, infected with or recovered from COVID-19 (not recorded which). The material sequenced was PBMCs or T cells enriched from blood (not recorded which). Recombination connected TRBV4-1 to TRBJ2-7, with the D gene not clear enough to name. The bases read TGCGCCAGCAGCCAAGAATCGTCGGGCTCCTACGAGCAGTACTTC. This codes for CASSQESSGSYEQYF.